This T cell receptor beta chain was sequenced in a study of shared clonotypes between healthy human individuals. Looking at the study overall: Donors were two women and a few men aged 18 to 49. CD4 naive and CD4 memory each took three plates per donor, while CD8 naive took two and CD8 memory one. General study results and limits: Naive subsets, compared against memory subsets, generally had larger estimated richness values. A few donors held roughly 5% of naive CD4 clonotypes in common.

Assay used: immunoSEQ multiplex PCR; TCRdb lists only in-frame clones, some missing. The repertoire includes more than 2 million clones, over 85% of them detected once, and around 1.8% sits in the top ten. Naive CD8 populations comprised CD45RO-negative cells positively selected for CCR7, excluding terminally differentiated effector memory CD45RA+ cells. V lost 2 bases and J lost 4, with 6 bases in between. The CDR3 has 12 amino acids. Germline V lookup: CDR1 SGHDT, CDR2 YYEEEE. As to this clone: Its cognate antigen is unknown.

This TCR was sampled from a man aged 18 to 29 in good health. Some clones in this sample may be carry-over from other donors' samples. The sample taken for sequencing was naive CD8+ T cells from PBMCs. The V and J genes are TRBV5-6 and TRBJ1-2; D unclear. The CDR3 here is CASSFNGYGYTF. DNA for the CDR3: TGTGCCAGCAGCTTCAACGGCTATGGCTACACCTTC.